This is a list of T cell receptor beta chains from one sample in a study of blood T cell repertoires in COVID-19. Method: immunoSEQ multiplex PCR; TCRdb's copy keeps in-frame clones and lacks some. The table includes 200,000 to 250,000 clones, over 90% detected once. The material sequenced was peripheral blood. Receptors originate from a man aged 25 to 45 with COVID-19, enrolled during active disease. CDR3s include the opening cysteine and the closing phenylalanine or tryptophan. Fields, in order: V gene, J gene, clone size, D gene, CDR3 protein, CDR3 DNA. A D gene is named only where the DNA matches it firmly. For some rows the clone size is stated as once, few or many, or as a class when expanded; others skip it.

>TRBV5-1|TRBJ1-1|NA|NA
CASRPLQVNTEAFF
TGCGCCAGCCGACCTCTTCAGGTTAACACTGAAGCTTTCTTT
>TRBV2|TRBJ2-2|NA|TRBD1
CASRTGFTGELFF
TGTGCCAGCAGGACAGGGTTTACCGGGGAGCTGTTTTTT
>TRBV7-9|TRBJ1-2|NA|TRBD1
CASSPAGTGVGYTF
TGTGCCAGCAGCCCCGCCGGGACAGGGGTTGGCTACACCTTC
>TRBV5-4|TRBJ2-7|NA|NA
CASTNVGFHEQYF
TGTGCCAGCACAAATGTGGGCTTCCACGAGCAGTACTTC
>TRBV6-1|TRBJ1-6|NA|NA
CASSERQYQSPLHF
TGTGCCAGCAGTGAACGTCAGTATCAATCACCCCTCCACTTT
>TRBV5-5|TRBJ2-1|NA|NA
CASSLRGATIGNEQFF
TGTGCCAGCAGCTTGCGAGGAGCTACAATCGGGAATGAGCAGTTCTTC
>TRBV9|TRBJ2-1|NA|NA
CASSVVSRAGSNEQFF
TGTGCCAGCAGCGTAGTGTCTCGGGCTGGGAGTAATGAGCAGTTCTTC
>TRBV5-1|TRBJ2-5|NA|NA
CASRQARGETQYF
TGCGCCAGTCGACAGGCCCGGGGAGAGACCCAGTACTTC
>TRBV11-2|TRBJ2-5|NA|NA
CASRGQGGEGRETQYF
TGTGCCAGCAGGGGGCAGGGCGGGGAAGGGAGAGAGACCCAGTACTTC
>TRBV5-6|TRBJ1-1|NA|NA
CASSLGLTEAFF
TGTGCCAGCAGCTTGGGTCTCACTGAAGCTTTCTTT
>TRBV18|TRBJ1-6|once|TRBD1
CASSPSRLGTANRDNSPLHF
TGTGCCAGCTCACCATCTAGACTCGGGACAGCGAATAGGGATAATTCACCCCTCCACTTT
>TRBV30|TRBJ1-2|NA|TRBD1
CAWSVGQGANGYTF
TGTGCCTGGAGTGTAGGGCAGGGGGCGAATGGCTACACCTTC
>TRBV5-1|TRBJ2-3|NA|TRBD2
CASSRLSSGGATDTQYF
TGCGCCAGCAGCCGCCTCTCTAGCGGGGGGGCCACCGATACGCAGTATTTT
>TRBV18|TRBJ1-1|once|NA
CASSRQDTEAFF
TGTGCCAGCTCACGACAAGACACTGAAGCTTTCTTT
>TRBV11-2|TRBJ2-3|NA|NA
CASSLRTDTQYF
TGTGCCAGCAGCCTACGCACAGATACGCAGTATTTT
>TRBV9|TRBJ1-2|NA|NA
CASSDPSGRHRQYGYTF
TGTGCCAGCAGCGACCCTAGCGGACGGCACCGCCAGTATGGCTACACCTTC
>TRBV18|TRBJ2-1|NA|TRBD2
CASSPRLASDEQFF
TGTGCCAGCTCACCAAGACTAGCTTCGGATGAGCAGTTCTTC
>TRBV5-1|TRBJ2-1|NA|NA
CASSLQGGSYNEQFF
TGCGCCAGCAGCTTACAGGGTGGGTCCTACAATGAGCAGTTCTTC
>TRBV3-1/TRBV3-2|TRBJ1-5|NA|NA
CASSQTPGKQPQHF
TGTGCCAGCAGCCAGACCCCGGGGAAGCAGCCCCAGCATTTT
>TRBV15|TRBJ1-2|NA|NA
CATSRQQGIDYGYTF
TGTGCCACCAGCAGACAGCAGGGAATCGACTATGGCTACACCTTC
>TRBV5-4|TRBJ1-2|NA|NA
CASSLGQDYGYTF
TGTGCCAGCAGCTTGGGACAGGACTATGGCTACACCTTC
>TRBV19|TRBJ2-2|NA|TRBD2
CASSNPKRGGAGELFF
TGTGCCAGTAGTAACCCGAAGCGGGGGGGCGCCGGGGAGCTGTTTTTT
>TRBV5-1|TRBJ1-5|NA|NA
CASSLNGDWQPQHF
TGCGCCAGCAGCTTGAACGGGGATTGGCAGCCCCAGCATTTT
>TRBV6-2/TRBV6-3|TRBJ2-3|NA|NA
CASSYRAGPNTQYF
TGTGCCAGCAGTTACAGGGCAGGGCCAAATACGCAGTATTTT
>TRBV5-1|TRBJ1-2|once|TRBD1
CASSPSGQLPYGYTF
TGCGCCAGCAGCCCCTCGGGACAGCTACCCTATGGCTACACCTTC
>TRBV6-5|TRBJ2-7|NA|TRBD1
CASRQDRDTYEQYF
TGTGCCAGCAGACAAGACAGGGATACCTACGAGCAGTACTTC
>TRBV10-3|TRBJ2-2|NA|TRBD1
CAISGGTGTGASNTGELFF
TGTGCCATCAGTGGAGGAACCGGGACAGGCGCTTCGAACACCGGGGAGCTGTTTTTT
>TRBV19|TRBJ1-3|NA|TRBD1
CASRKGTGSSGNTIYF
TGTGCCAGTAGAAAAGGGACAGGGAGCTCTGGAAACACCATATATTTT
>TRBV7-2|TRBJ1-2|NA|TRBD1
CASSLFGQGQNYGYTF
TGTGCCAGCAGCTTATTTGGACAGGGACAGAACTATGGCTACACCTTC
>TRBV9|TRBJ2-1|NA|TRBD2
CASSVVASGGPGNEQFF
TGTGCCAGCAGCGTAGTGGCTAGCGGGGGACCGGGTAATGAGCAGTTCTTC
>TRBV29-1|TRBJ1-2|once|NA
CSVDSVGYTF
TGCAGCGTTGATTCCGTCGGCTACACCTTC
>TRBV6-5|TRBJ1-2|NA|TRBD1
CASSPRTGGNYGYTF
TGTGCCAGCAGCCCAAGGACAGGGGGTAACTATGGCTACACCTTC
>TRBV11-2|TRBJ1-1|once|NA
CASSLVFTEAFF
TGTGCCAGCAGCTTAGTCTTCACTGAAGCTTTCTTT
>TRBV30|TRBJ2-3|NA|NA
CAWSRVADITNTQYF
TGTGCCTGGAGTAGGGTAGCGGACATCACAAATACGCAGTATTTT
>TRBV19|TRBJ1-5|NA|TRBD1
CASSEWTGDNQPQHF
TGTGCCAGTAGTGAATGGACAGGGGACAATCAGCCCCAGCATTTT
>TRBV7-9|TRBJ1-1|NA|TRBD1
CASSLSIQGVRTEAFF
TGTGCCAGCAGCTTGTCAATACAGGGGGTGCGGACTGAAGCTTTCTTT
>TRBV27|TRBJ2-7|NA|NA
CASRRTGLSYEQYF
TGTGCCAGCAGACGAACAGGGCTCTCCTACGAGCAGTACTTC
>TRBV12-3/TRBV12-4|TRBJ2-5|NA|NA
CASSYPEGETQYF
TGTGCCAGCAGTTATCCTGAGGGAGAGACCCAGTACTTC
>TRBV6-5|TRBJ1-2|NA|TRBD1
CASSYDRVMGYTF
TGTGCCAGCAGTTACGACAGGGTAATGGGCTACACCTTC
>TRBV27|TRBJ1-3|NA|NA
CASSKGQLSGNTIYF
TGTGCCAGCAGTAAAGGACAGCTCTCTGGAAACACCATATATTTT
>TRBV6-4|TRBJ2-1|NA|TRBD2
CASSSGGAYNEQFF
TGTGCCAGCTCTAGCGGGGGGGCCTACAATGAGCAGTTCTTC
>TRBV5-4|TRBJ2-3|NA|NA
CASSLGSGRDTQYF
TGTGCCAGCAGCTTGGGCAGTGGGAGGGATACGCAGTATTTT
>TRBV6-5|TRBJ2-5|NA|TRBD1
CASSSGMRGRAETQYF
TGTGCCAGCAGTTCCGGGATGAGGGGGCGCGCCGAGACCCAGTACTTC
>TRBV10-3|TRBJ2-5|NA|TRBD2
CAIRGTSGEQETQYF
TGTGCCATCAGGGGGACTAGCGGGGAGCAAGAGACCCAGTACTTC
>TRBV18|TRBJ2-5|once|NA
CASSRPGGSQETQYF
TGTGCCAGCTCACGTCCAGGTGGGTCCCAAGAGACCCAGTACTTC
>TRBV6-2/TRBV6-3|TRBJ2-5|NA|NA
CASSYQTAEYF
TGTGCCAGCAGTTACCAGACTGCTGAGTACTTC
>TRBV9|TRBJ2-3|NA|NA
CASSVATTNPPDTQYF
TGTGCCAGCAGCGTAGCTACGACTAACCCTCCTGATACGCAGTATTTT
>TRBV5-1|TRBJ1-4|NA|NA
CASSLAQGNEKLFF
TGCGCCAGCAGCTTGGCACAGGGAAATGAAAAACTGTTTTTT
>TRBV19|TRBJ2-1|NA|NA
CASSIAGINEQFF
TGTGCCAGTAGTATAGCGGGGATCAATGAGCAGTTCTTC
>TRBV5-1|TRBJ2-2|NA|NA
CASSLAQGNTGELFF
TGCGCCAGCAGCTTGGCACAGGGGAACACCGGGGAGCTGTTTTTT
>TRBV5-5|TRBJ2-5|NA|NA
CASSLRVDQETQYF
TGTGCCAGCAGCTTGCGGGTAGATCAAGAGACCCAGTACTTC
>TRBV11-2|TRBJ2-2|NA|TRBD1
CASSPVSGTGFHGELFF
TGTGCCAGCAGCCCAGTGTCCGGGACAGGGTTCCACGGGGAGCTGTTTTTT
>TRBV6-1|TRBJ2-1|NA|NA
CASSESRSSYNEQFF
TGTGCCAGCAGTGAATCCCGGAGCTCCTACAATGAGCAGTTCTTC
>TRBV28|TRBJ1-2|NA|NA
CASSSGAPDGYTF
TGTGCCAGCAGCTCAGGGGCGCCGGATGGCTACACCTTC
>TRBV7-3|TRBJ2-7|NA|NA
CASSLTFSGTFTYEQYF
TGTGCCAGCAGCTTAACATTCTCCGGGACATTTACCTACGAGCAGTACTTC
>TRBV19|TRBJ1-1|NA|TRBD1
CASAPDRGWNTEAFF
TGTGCCAGTGCTCCCGACAGGGGATGGAACACTGAAGCTTTCTTT
>TRBV10-1|TRBJ2-7|few|TRBD2
CASSAGTTYEQYF
TGCGCCAGCAGTGCTGGGACTACCTACGAGCAGTACTTC